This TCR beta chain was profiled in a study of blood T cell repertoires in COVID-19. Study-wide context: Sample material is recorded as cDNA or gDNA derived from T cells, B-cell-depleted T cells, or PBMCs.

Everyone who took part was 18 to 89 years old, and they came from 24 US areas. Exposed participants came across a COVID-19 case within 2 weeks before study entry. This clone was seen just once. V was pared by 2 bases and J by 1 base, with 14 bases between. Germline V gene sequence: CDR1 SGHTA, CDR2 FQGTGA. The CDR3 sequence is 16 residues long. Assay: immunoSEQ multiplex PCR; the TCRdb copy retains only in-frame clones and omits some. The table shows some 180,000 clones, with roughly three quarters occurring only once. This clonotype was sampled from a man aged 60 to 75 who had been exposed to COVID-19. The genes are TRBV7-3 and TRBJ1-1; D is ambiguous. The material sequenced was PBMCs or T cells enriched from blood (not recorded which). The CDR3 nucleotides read TGTGCCAGCAGCTTAGACGGTTCCTCGGGGAACACTGAAGCTTTCTTT. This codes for CASSLDGSSGNTEAFF.